These 27 T cell receptor beta chains were sequenced from one sample in a study of metastatic and nonmetastatic thyroid tumors. Each patient went into thyroid surgery without having received any treatment. TCRdb ran MiXCR on the PCR reads. The data hold around 34,000 clones, with about a sixth observed a single time. The sample consisted of blood. These receptors came from a female donor with papillary thyroid cancer or a benign thyroid nodule (not recorded which). Some clones in this sample may be carry-over from other donors' samples.

This clone was counted ten times or more. The chain joins TRBV5-1 to TRBJ2-5, with TRBD1 matching over 9 bases. Trimming removed 4 bases from V and 5 bases from J; junction bases left unmatched: 9. This CDR3 spans 15 amino acids. Germline CDR1 is SGHRS and CDR2 is YFSETQ. The CDR3 sequence is CASSPGTGIAETQYF. The CDR3 region has the DNA TGCGCCAGCAGCCCCGGGACAGGGATAGCGGAGACCCAGTACTTC.

The chain uses TRBV3-1 and TRBJ1-2; 7 bases map to TRBD1. Germline CDR1 and CDR2: LGHDT and YNNKEL (reference sequence). Trimming at V came to 1 base and at J to 7 bases, leaving 9 bases not matched to a gene. The CDR3 covers 15 residues. This chain's CDR3 is CASSQGDSGLCGYTF. CDR3 DNA: TGTGCCAGCAGCCAAGGGGACAGTGGGCTCTGTGGCTACACCTTC.

On this clone: An end of the junction differs from the germline gene, which may be a read error. The chain carries TRBV6-1 and TRBJ2-5; D could derive from TRBD1 or TRBD2 (5 bases each). From germline, CDR1 is MNHNS and CDR2 SASEGT. The CDR3 runs 11 residues. The CDR3 loop reads CSSVRDETQYF. The CDR3 DNA reads TGTTCCAGCGTCCGGGACGAGACCCAGTACTTC.

This clone is labeled as medium-sized. The chain couples TRBV15 to TRBJ2-7; tentatively, D is TRBD1 (8 bases). This CDR3 comprises 15 residues. Trimming left V 4 bases short and J 2 bases short, with 15 bases between. The germline V gene has CDR1 LNHNV and CDR2 YYDKDF (reference sequence). The CDR3 loop reads CATSIDRGGAYEQYF. For the CDR3, the DNA is TGTGCCACCAGCATTGACAGGGGAGGGGCCTACGAGCAGTACTTC.

This clone has only one observation. For the CDR3, the DNA is TGTGCCAGCAGTCCCGAGAACCTAGCTGAAGCTTTCTTT. Its translation is CASSPENLAEAFF. The gene calls are TRBV6-2 or TRBV6-3 and TRBJ1-1; D ambiguous. The V gene's germline CDR1 is MNHEY and CDR2 SVGEGT. The V end lost 5 bases, the J end lost 6 bases, and 13 bases lay between the germline ends. CDR3 length: 13 amino acids.

This clone was detected ten times or more. The chain is built from TRBV27 and TRBJ1-1; D unclear. The CDR3 is 15 residues long. Trimming took off 2 bases at V and 0 bases at J, with 10 bases between the two ends. CDR1 MNHEY and CDR2 SMNVEV come from the germline V gene (reference sequence). The CDR3 DNA follows: TGTGCCAGCAGTTTAGGACCGCTCTTGAACACTGAAGCTTTCTTT. Translated, it gives CASSLGPLLNTEAFF.

This clone appeared many times. The chain joins TRBV5-1 to TRBJ2-6, with D uncertain. V was pared by 4 bases and J by 2 bases, with 4 bases between. Germline CDR1 is SGHRS and CDR2 is YFSETQ. The CDR3 has 13 amino acids. The CDR3, as DNA: TGCGCCAGCAGCAGGGCTGGGGCCAACGTCCTGACTTTC. As protein: CASSRAGANVLTF.

This clone was counted at least ten times. The V gene is TRBV5-5, the J gene TRBJ1-5, with D unclear. CDR1 and CDR2 (germline): SGHKS, YYEKEE (reference sequence). The V and J ends lost 1 base and 0 bases respectively, with 5 bases between them. This CDR3 is 14 amino acids long. CDR3 sequence: CASSLLFSNQPQHF. CDR3 bases: TGTGCCAGCAGCTTGCTTTTTAGCAATCAGCCCCAGCATTTT. Looking up the rest from reference TRBV5-5 and TRBJ1-5 gives the full variable domain: DAGVTQSPTHLIKTRGQQVTLRCSPISGHKSVSWYQQVLGQGPQFIFQYYEKEERGRGNFPDRFSARQFPNYSSELNVNALLLGDSALYLCASSLLFSNQPQHFGDGTRLSIL.

This clone was counted many times. The rearrangement links TRBV2 to TRBJ2-6; D possibly matches TRBD1 or TRBD2 (7 bases each). The germline CDR1 and CDR2 sequences are SNHLY and FYNNEI. Trimming took 3 bases from V and 0 from J, leaving 12 bases between them. The CDR3 runs to 17 residues. The CDR3 spells CASSEQGGYSGANVLTF. The CDR3 DNA is TGTGCCAGCAGTGAGCAGGGGGGGTACTCTGGGGCCAACGTCCTGACTTTC.

The genes are TRBV5-1 and TRBJ2-7; TRBD1 is a possible D gene (5 bases). This CDR3 has 13 residues. From germline, CDR1 is SGHRS and CDR2 YFSETQ. The germline V and J ends were trimmed by 0 bases and 7 bases, with 11 bases remaining between them. The CDR3 sequence is CASSLGIRAEQYF. Here the CDR3 DNA reads TGCGCCAGCAGCTTGGGTATCAGGGCAGAGCAGTACTTC.

This clone was counted only a few times. This may be a read error, as it is one base from a much larger clone. V is TRBV29-1 and J is TRBJ2-5; a possible D gene is TRBD2 (6 bases). The V gene's germline CDR1 is SQVTM and CDR2 ANQGSEA. The CDR3 loop spans 14 amino acids. Written as DNA, the CDR3 is TGCAGCGTTGTGCTAGCGTTTAGCCAAGATACCCAGTACTTC. Translation gives CSVVLAFSQDTQYF.

This clone has a count of ten or more. This rearrangement joins TRBV20-1 to TRBJ1-2, with 7 nucleotides matching TRBD1. The CDR3 extends over 12 amino acids. Germline V gene data show CDR1 as DFQATT and CDR2 as SNEGSKA (reference sequence). Germline trimming cut 6 bases from V and 5 bases from J; bases unmatched to any gene: 6. In nucleotides, the CDR3 is TGCAGTGCGCCTACAGGGGTTTATGGCTACACCTTC. Protein product: CSAPTGVYGYTF.

The chain is built from TRBV19 and TRBJ2-7, with D tentatively TRBD2 (5 bases). The CDR3 spans 14 residues. The germline V gene encodes CDR1 LNHDA and CDR2 SQIVND (reference sequence). Trimming removed 3 bases at V and 5 bases at J, with 14 bases between. This chain's CDR3 is CASSMASGLNEQYF. CDR3 bases: TGTGCCAGTAGTATGGCCTCGGGGTTGAACGAGCAGTACTTC.

This clone was counted many times. The V call is TRBV7-3, the J call TRBJ2-3; D is undetermined. V lost 2 bases and J 3 bases, leaving 9 bases between the germline ends. CDR1 SGHTA and CDR2 FQGTGA come from the germline V gene. This CDR3 is built from 14 residues. CDR3 amino acids: CASSLGPMTDTQYF. DNA of the CDR3: TGTGCCAGCAGCTTAGGTCCCATGACAGATACGCAGTATTTT.

This clone appeared a few times. The junction departs from germline at one end; a sequencing error may be responsible. The chain has TRBV6-2 or TRBV6-3 and TRBJ1-1, with D unresolved. Germline V gene lookup returns CDR1 MNHEY and CDR2 SVGEGT. The CDR3 runs 15 residues. The CDR3 loop reads CASSYFWGSVTESFF. CDR3 nucleotide sequence: TGTGCCAGCAGTTACTTTTGGGGATCAGTCACTGAATCTTTCTTT.

This clone has a count of ten or more. The chain couples TRBV28 to TRBJ1-5, with 7 bases matching TRBD1. Germline values: CDR1 MDHEN, CDR2 SYDVKM. The CDR3 loop spans 13 amino acids. The junction had 7 bases not matched to a gene; V was cut back by 10 bases and J by 4 bases. CDR3 coding DNA: TGTGCCACCACGGACAGGCTGAATCAGCCCCAGCATTTT. Amino acid sequence: CATTDRLNQPQHF.

By share, this clone ranks as medium-sized. The chain has TRBV6-1 and TRBJ2-7, with D possibly being TRBD2 (5 bases). V was trimmed by 6 bases and J by 0 bases, leaving 9 bases between them. The CDR3 is 13 residues long. Germline CDR1 reads MNHNS; CDR2 reads SASEGT. The CDR3 region is CASRAGYSYEQYF. CDR3 DNA sequence: TGTGCCAGCAGGGCGGGTTACTCCTACGAGCAGTACTTC.

This clone was counted ten times or more. The chain recombines TRBV6-1 with TRBJ2-2; 14 positions agree with TRBD2. This CDR3 has 15 residues. The V gene's germline CDR1 is MNHNS and CDR2 SASEGT. V was pared by 4 bases and J by 6 bases, with 1 base of the junction left unmatched. CDR3 bases: TGTGCCAGCAGTGGACTAGCGGGAGGGCCCGGGGAGCTGTTTTTT. Translated, it gives CASSGLAGGPGELFF.

This clone has at least ten counts. This sequence joins TRBV7-2 and TRBJ1-4; a possible D gene is TRBD1 (6 bases). Trimming took 3 bases from V and 4 from J, leaving 12 bases between them. The length of the CDR3 is 15 residues. Germline V lookup: CDR1 SGHTA, CDR2 FQGNSA. CDR3 sequence: CASSLQGSHNEKLFF. In DNA form, the CDR3 reads TGTGCCAGCAGCTTGCAGGGGTCCCATAATGAAAAACTGTTTTTT.

In its sample, this clone was seen many times. The CDR3 bases are TGTGCCAGCAGCTCAGGACTAGCGGTATACAATGAGCAGTTCTTC. Translating it yields CASSSGLAVYNEQFF. This sequence joins TRBV13 and TRBJ2-1; TRBD2 matches 10 bases. Germline CDR1 and CDR2: PRHDT and FYEKMQ (reference sequence). This CDR3 spans 15 amino acids. The V and J ends lost 4 bases and 4 bases, in that order; junction bases with no gene match: 4.

This clone was seen repeatedly, ten times or more. V usage is TRBV12-3 or TRBV12-4 and J usage is TRBJ2-1; D is unresolved. The CDR3 covers 12 residues. Between the trimmed V and J ends, which lost 6 bases and 6 bases, there was a span of 9 bases. CDR3 DNA: TGTGCCAGCAGGTCGCTTAGCAATGAGCAGTTCTTC. This sequence encodes CASRSLSNEQFF.

This clone has ten or more counts. As DNA, the CDR3 is TGTGCCAGCAGCCCCTACGGGGACCTAGAGTCCTACGAGCAGTACTTC. Translating gives CASSPYGDLESYEQYF. The rearrangement uses TRBV13 and TRBJ2-7; tentatively, D is TRBD1 or TRBD2 (5 bases each). The CDR3 consists of 16 residues. V gave up 5 bases and J gave up 1 base, with 18 bases separating them. Germline V CDR1 and CDR2: PRHDT, FYEKMQ (reference sequence).

This clone was observed a few times. The chain carries TRBV6-1 and TRBJ2-6; possibly TRBD1 for D (6 bases). Germline V CDR1 and CDR2: MNHNS, SASEGT. The CDR3 spans 17 residues. Deletions cut 5 bases from V and 8 bases from J, with 22 bases between. The CDR3 region has the DNA TGTGCCAGCAGTCCGGGACAAGGGGCTCACGGGTCCAACGTCCTGACTTTC. Protein: CASSPGQGAHGSNVLTF.

Ten or more counts support this clone. The V gene is TRBV6-1, the J gene TRBJ1-4; D is ambiguous. V lost 5 bases and J lost 4, with 17 bases in between. This CDR3 has 16 residues. Germline CDR1 and CDR2: MNHNS and SASEGT. For the CDR3, the DNA is TGTGCCAGCAGTCCATCCGGGATCGAGTATAATGAAAAACTGTTTTTT. As protein: CASSPSGIEYNEKLFF.

This clone was seen at least ten times. The gene calls are TRBV28 and TRBJ1-2; D is unclear. The CDR3 runs to 14 residues. Germline V CDR1 and CDR2: MDHEN, SYDVKM. V lost 5 bases to trimming and J lost 2 bases, with 12 bases between them. CDR3 loop: CASSQGGQNYGYTF. DNA for the CDR3: TGTGCCAGCAGTCAAGGAGGGCAGAACTATGGCTACACCTTC.

This clone was found many times. The chain links TRBV4-1 to TRBJ2-5, with D perhaps matching TRBD1 (7 bases). This CDR3 comprises 13 residues. V lost 4 bases to trimming and J lost 3 bases, with 9 bases between them. Germline V gene lookup returns CDR1 MGHRA and CDR2 YSYEKL. CDR3: CASSRGTEETQYF. CDR3 coding DNA: TGCGCCAGCAGCCGCGGGACAGAAGAGACCCAGTACTTC.

This clone was seen at least ten times. This chain connects TRBV6-1 to TRBJ1-3; no reliable D call. Trimming removed 2 bases from V and 0 bases from J, with 11 bases in between. Germline V lookup: CDR1 MNHNS, CDR2 SASEGT. This CDR3 is 16 amino acids long. CDR3 in amino acids: CASSESRRISGNTIYF. CDR3 DNA sequence: TGTGCCAGCAGTGAAAGTAGGCGGATCTCTGGAAACACCATATATTTT.